One and the same sample provided the 26 T cell receptor beta chains below, sequenced in a study of CD4 T cell repertoires in COVID-19. Clones were sequenced by immunoSEQ multiplex PCR, and TCRdb holds only the in-frame ones, with some missing. This sample has about 75,000 clones, with 83% found just once. Material: CD4+ T cells from peripheral blood, obtained after recovery from COVID-19. All receptors derive from a human donor who had COVID-19.

The V call is TRBV6-5, the J call TRBJ2-7; weak D call: TRBD1 (6 bases). Trimming cost V 3 bases and J 5 bases, with 11 bases left between them. The CDR3 consists of 13 residues. Germline CDR1 reads MNHEY; CDR2 reads SVGAGI. CDR3 in amino acids: CASSYRQGNEQYF. The CDR3 DNA reads TGTGCCAGCAGTTATCGTCAGGGGAACGAGCAGTACTTC.

V usage is TRBV30 and J usage is TRBJ2-2; D unresolved. This CDR3 is built from 18 residues. Germline lookup yields CDR1 GTSNPN and CDR2 SVGIG (reference sequence). V was shortened by 2 bases and J by 1 base, with 20 bases between the two germline ends. The CDR3 sequence: CAWSFSLAAVLNTGELFF. In DNA form, the CDR3 reads TGTGCCTGGAGTTTTTCCTTGGCCGCCGTCCTGAACACCGGGGAGCTGTTTTTT.

The chain employs TRBV10-1 and TRBJ2-7; a possible D gene is TRBD1 (6 bases). V gave up 2 bases and J gave up 2 bases, with 7 bases separating them. This CDR3 region has 13 residues. Germline V gives CDR1 WNHNN, CDR2 SYGVQD (reference sequence). The CDR3 region is CASSEPGAYEQYF. The DNA of the CDR3 is TGCGCCAGCAGTGAGCCAGGGGCCTACGAGCAGTACTTC.

The J gene is TRBJ2-1, the V gene TRBV6-4; maybe TRBD2 (6 bases). This CDR3 contains 13 residues. Between the trimmed V and J ends, which lost 5 bases and 8 bases, there was a span of 13 bases. The germline gives CDR1 MRHNA, CDR2 SNTAGT. CDR3 in DNA: TGTGCCAGCAGTATTGAGACGGGGGATGAGCAGTTCTTC. Translation gives CASSIETGDEQFF.

The chain has TRBV5-1 and TRBJ2-7; D is perhaps TRBD1 or TRBD2 (5 bases each). CDR3 size: 17 residues. CDR1 is SGHRS, CDR2 YFSETQ, per germline. V gave up 0 bases and J gave up 0 bases, with 16 bases separating them. The CDR3 loop reads CASSLGKTGGVSYEQYF. For the CDR3, the DNA is TGCGCCAGCAGCTTGGGGAAAACTGGGGGAGTCTCCTACGAGCAGTACTTC.

J is TRBJ1-2 and V is TRBV18; D is unclear. V was clipped by 2 bases and J by 4 bases, with 14 bases between them. Germline CDR1 and CDR2: KGHSH and LQKENI. The CDR3 has 15 amino acids. This CDR3 is CASSPSTALGYGYTF. In DNA, the CDR3 is TGTGCCAGCTCACCATCTACCGCGTTGGGCTATGGCTACACCTTC.

V gene TRBV2 combines with J gene TRBJ2-5; D gene uncertain. The CDR3 is 11 residues long. Germline V gene data show CDR1 as SNHLY and CDR2 as FYNNEI. V lost 6 bases to trimming and J lost 1 base, with 3 bases between them. The CDR3 loop is CASSFQETQYF. CDR3 coding DNA: TGTGCCAGCAGCTTCCAAGAGACCCAGTACTTC.

The chain employs TRBV24-1 and TRBJ1-1, with D maybe TRBD1 (6 bases). This CDR3 spans 15 amino acids. Trimming took off 5 bases at V and 0 bases at J, with 12 bases between the two ends. The germline CDR1 and CDR2 sequences are KGHDR and SFDVKD. CDR3 protein: CATSGPGTLNTEAFF. CDR3 DNA sequence: TGTGCCACCAGTGGTCCCGGGACACTGAACACTGAAGCTTTCTTT.

The chain joins TRBV9 to TRBJ2-7; no firm D call. The V end was cut by 0 bases, the J end by 3 bases, with 10 bases between. From germline, CDR1 is SGDLS and CDR2 YYNGEE. The CDR3 contains 14 residues. Here the CDR3 reads CASSVEVGSYEQYF. The DNA of the CDR3 is TGTGCCAGCAGCGTAGAGGTGGGCAGCTACGAGCAGTACTTC.

This chain links TRBV19 with TRBJ2-3; perhaps TRBD1 as D (6 bases). Trimming took 3 bases from V and 4 from J, leaving 8 bases between them. This CDR3 contains 13 residues. Germline CDR1 LNHDA, CDR2 SQIVND (reference sequence). For the CDR3, the DNA is TGTGCCAGTAGTATCACAGGGTCAGATACGCAGTATTTT. Translating gives CASSITGSDTQYF.

The chain employs TRBV10-3 and TRBJ2-7; maybe TRBD2 (6 bases). The V and J ends lost 5 bases and 6 bases respectively, with 14 bases between them. Germline loops: CDR1 ENHRY, CDR2 SYGVKD. CDR3 length: 13 residues. Here the CDR3 DNA reads TGTGCCATCAGTACTACGGGGACTGGCGAGCAGTACTTC. It is translated as CAISTTGTGEQYF.

The V call is TRBV6-5, the J call TRBJ2-7; no clear D. Trimming took off 7 bases at V and 4 bases at J, with 8 bases between the two ends. CDR3 length: 11 residues. Germline values: CDR1 MNHEY, CDR2 SVGAGI. CDR3 residues: CASTDLYEQYF. CDR3 coding DNA: TGTGCCAGCACGGACCTTTACGAGCAGTACTTC.

This clone was counted only a few times. CDR3 in amino acids: CASSGGANYEQYF. CDR3 sequence (DNA): TGTGCCAGCAGTGGCGGGGCAAACTACGAGCAGTACTTC. V and J are TRBV2 and TRBJ2-7, with D tentatively TRBD2 (6 bases). The CDR3 loop spans 13 amino acids. The V and J ends lost 4 bases and 3 bases respectively, with 10 bases between them. CDR1 and CDR2 from the germline V gene are SNHLY and FYNNEI.

The rearrangement uses TRBV5-1 and TRBJ1-1; unclear D gene. The germline CDR1 and CDR2 sequences are SGHRS and YFSETQ. Trimming took 5 bases from V and 3 from J, leaving 11 bases between them. The CDR3 is 13 amino acids. For the CDR3, the DNA is TGCGCCAGCAGATTGCAAAAGGACACTGAAGCTTTCTTT. Its translation: CASRLQKDTEAFF.

This clone occurred a few times. The chain has TRBV28 and TRBJ2-2; 8 nucleotides agree with TRBD2. Per germline, CDR1 MDHEN and CDR2 SYDVKM. The CDR3 length is 18 residues. After removal of 3 bases from V and 5 bases from J, the junction contained 14 bases not matched to a gene. This CDR3 is CASSFYPSGTRGTGELFF. CDR3 coding DNA: TGTGCCAGCAGTTTTTACCCCTCAGGGACTAGGGGGACCGGGGAGCTGTTTTTT.

The J gene is TRBJ2-3, the V gene TRBV7-9; possibly TRBD2 for D (6 bases). Germline loops: CDR1 SEHNR, CDR2 FQNEAQ (reference sequence). This CDR3 region has 18 residues. V dropped 1 base and J dropped 0 bases, with 17 bases sitting between them. In DNA, the CDR3 is TGTGCCAGCAGCTTAGAGGCTGGCGGGAACCCTAGCACAGATACGCAGTATTTT. Its translation is CASSLEAGGNPSTDTQYF. The variable domain in full, with the rest retrieved from reference TRBV7-9 and TRBJ2-3, is DTGVSQNPRHKITKRGQNVTFRCDPISEHNRLYWYRQTLGQGPEFLTYFQNEAQLEKSRLLSDRFSAERPKGSFSTLEIQRTEQGDSAMYLCASSLEAGGNPSTDTQYFGPGTRLTVL.

This chain uses TRBV20-1 with TRBJ1-2, with D uncertain. Looked up from germline, CDR1 is DFQATT and CDR2 is SNEGSKA (reference sequence). Trimming removed 0 bases from V and 10 bases from J, with 6 bases in between. This CDR3 region has 10 residues. The CDR3 DNA reads as TGCAGTGCTAGAGAACCGTCCTACACCTTC. Translation: CSAREPSYTF.

The J gene is TRBJ2-7, the V gene TRBV27; 9 bases map to TRBD1. Germline assignment: CDR1 MNHEY and CDR2 SMNVEV (reference sequence). The V gene end was trimmed by 2 bases and the J gene end by 4 bases; junction bases not matched to a gene: 12. The CDR3 contains 17 residues. The CDR3 region is CASSLRPWTGEGYEQYF. For the CDR3, the DNA is TGTGCCAGCAGTTTAAGGCCCTGGACAGGGGAGGGGTACGAGCAGTACTTC.

A few counts support this clone. The chain couples TRBV6-5 to TRBJ1-4; D is uncertain. Germline CDR1 is MNHEY and CDR2 is SVGAGI. The ends were cut back, 0 bases at V and 8 bases at J, with 16 bases in the middle. The CDR3 sequence is 16 residues long. The DNA of the CDR3 is TGTGCCAGCAGTTACTCGAGGGCGGATAAAGCAGAAAAACTGTTTTTT. The encoded protein is CASSYSRADKAEKLFF.

This chain joins TRBV4-2 and TRBJ1-2; D remains ambiguous. The germline V and J ends were trimmed by 0 bases and 8 bases, with 10 bases remaining between them. The CDR3 has 13 residues. Per the germline V gene, CDR1 is LGHNA and CDR2 is YNFKEQ. The CDR3, as DNA: TGTGCCAGCAGCCAAGACCTCCGCGGGGGCTACACCTTC. Translation gives CASSQDLRGGYTF.

The chain uses TRBV29-1 and TRBJ2-1; TRBD2 might be the D (6 bases). V shed 8 bases and J shed 4 bases, with 12 bases lying between them. The CDR3 extends over 12 amino acids. Germline V lookup: CDR1 SQVTM, CDR2 ANQGSEA. CDR3: CSLADLYNEQFF. For the CDR3, the DNA is TGCAGCTTAGCGGACCTTTACAATGAGCAGTTCTTC.

The V call is TRBV7-2, the J call TRBJ2-7; D possibly matches TRBD1 or TRBD2 (7 bases each). This CDR3 is built from 17 residues. Trimming left V 5 bases short and J 0 bases short, with 20 bases between. In germline, CDR1 is SGHTA, CDR2 FQGNSA. DNA of the CDR3: TGTGCCAGCAGCAGACAGGGAGGGTGGGGGAGCTCCTACGAGCAGTACTTC. This gives the protein CASSRQGGWGSSYEQYF.

V gene TRBV5-1 combines with J gene TRBJ1-2; D unclear. The V gene lost 0 bases and the J gene lost 0 bases, with 12 bases spanning the gap. This CDR3 has 16 amino acids. CDR1 and CDR2 (germline): SGHRS, YFSETQ. CDR3 nucleotide sequence: TGCGCCAGCAGCTTGGGGCCAGCCAATACTAACTATGGCTACACCTTC. Translation gives CASSLGPANTNYGYTF.

This clone appeared a single time. The chain has TRBV10-3 and TRBJ1-2; a weak D match, TRBD1 (6 bases). CDR3 length equals 16 residues. V lost 2 bases and J 5 bases, leaving 18 bases between the germline ends. CDR1 ENHRY and CDR2 SYGVKD come from the germline V gene. The CDR3 here is CAISEPGGTGSYGYTF. For the CDR3, the DNA is TGTGCCATCAGTGAGCCGGGAGGAACAGGGTCATATGGCTACACCTTC.

This sequence joins TRBV6-5 and TRBJ2-7, with 7 positions matching TRBD1. The junction had 10 bases not matched to a gene; V was cut back by 9 bases and J by 5 bases. The CDR3 covers 13 residues. Germline V CDR1 and CDR2: MNHEY, SVGAGI. CDR3 sequence (DNA): TGTGCCAGTGGTAGGGGGCTAACGGACGAGCAGTACTTC. This gives the protein CASGRGLTDEQYF.

The chain uses TRBV27 and TRBJ2-5; perhaps TRBD2 as D (5 bases). Germline assignment: CDR1 MNHEY and CDR2 SMNVEV (reference sequence). This CDR3 region has 15 residues. V lost 2 bases and J 1 base, leaving 11 bases between the germline ends. The CDR3 sequence: CASSLAHSVQETQYF. DNA for the CDR3: TGTGCCAGCAGTTTAGCCCATAGCGTCCAAGAGACCCAGTACTTC.